Sequencing of this T cell receptor (beta chain) was carried out in a study of CD8 T cells in Susac syndrome. The authors carried out high-throughput sequencing of TCR beta. They applied it to CD8+ and CD4+ T cells obtained from blood. The healthy controls were matched to patients by age and sex. Negative isolation yielded CD4+ and CD8+ T cells, and FACS enriched TEMRA cells. RNA in amounts of roughly 0.5 to 1 ug was reverse transcribed with random hexamers. Amplification of TCR beta CDR3 by immunoSEQ multiplex PCR spanned 54 Vbeta and 13 Jbeta. TCRdb reprocessed the immunoSEQ multiplex PCR reads via MiXCR and lists one record per CDR3 protein. Of some 170,000 distinct CDR3 sequences in the sample, about 94% were seen once. The CDR3 is made up of 15 amino acids. CDR1 DFQATT and CDR2 SNEGSKA come from the germline V gene (reference sequence). The V and J ends lost 6 bases and 1 base, in that order; junction bases with no gene match: 8.

The rearrangement links TRBV20-1 to TRBJ2-3; 9 nucleotides match TRBD1. Sequencing was done on a sample of CD4+ T cells from PBMCs. This clonotype originated in a human donor in good health. The CDR3, as DNA: TGCAGTGCGAGGGACAGGGACTCTGGCACAGATACGCAGTATTTT. This sequence encodes CSARDRDSGTDTQYF.